This is a list of T cell receptor beta chains from one sample in a study of beta chain features in type 1 diabetes. Profiled with immunoSEQ multiplex PCR; TCRdb holds only in-frame clones, not every one. This table holds 140,000 to 150,000 clones, about 44% found once. Sequences were obtained from Tregs from blood. These receptors all stem from a man aged 18-30 years in good health. Both conserved end residues are part of each CDR3. A D gene is named only where the DNA matches it firmly. Clone size is stated in some rows and not others, as once, few, many or a class when expanded.

j_call,clone_size,v_call,d_call,cdr3_aa,cdr3_nt
TRBJ2-3,.,TRBV6-5,TRBD2,CASSLGGGSTDTQYF,TGTGCCAGCAGCCTCGGGGGGGGAAGCACAGATACGCAGTATTTT
TRBJ2-3,.,TRBV9,.,CASSPQTEYTQYF,TGTGCCAGCAGCCCTCAGACAGAGTATACGCAGTATTTT
TRBJ2-2,.,TRBV6-6,.,CASSPQGGSGELFF,TGTGCCAGCAGTCCACAGGGAGGGAGCGGGGAGCTGTTTTTT
TRBJ2-2,.,TRBV7-2,.,CASSLVASRELFF,TGTGCCAGCAGCTTAGTAGCGTCCCGGGAGCTGTTTTTT
TRBJ2-5,.,TRBV2,TRBD2,CASTLGGSETQYF,TGTGCCAGCACTCTGGGGGGGTCGGAGACCCAGTACTTC
TRBJ2-7,.,TRBV29-1,TRBD1,CSVQDRGLGEQYF,TGCAGCGTCCAAGACAGGGGGCTGGGTGAGCAGTACTTC
TRBJ1-1,.,TRBV5-6,.,CASSDMSVLLNTEAFF,TGTGCCAGCAGCGACATGTCGGTTCTTTTGAACACTGAAGCTTTCTTT
TRBJ1-3,few,TRBV6-5,TRBD1,CASRTGTAGNTIYF,TGTGCCAGCAGAACCGGGACAGCAGGAAACACCATATATTTT
TRBJ2-4,.,TRBV30,TRBD2,CAWSTRGGAGAKNIQYF,TGTGCCTGGAGTACCCGCGGGGGGGCCGGAGCCAAAAACATTCAGTACTTC
TRBJ2-1,few,TRBV14,TRBD1,CASSQDLGTVYSEQFF,TGTGCCAGCAGCCAAGATCTGGGGACAGTTTATAGTGAGCAGTTCTTC
TRBJ2-7,.,TRBV7-8,TRBD1,CASSTRDRGGYEQYF,TGTGCCAGCAGCACCCGAGACAGGGGTGGCTACGAGCAGTACTTC
TRBJ2-3,.,TRBV28,TRBD2,CASSSSGLAGPSTDTQYF,TGTGCCAGCAGTTCCTCGGGACTAGCGGGGCCGTCCACAGATACGCAGTATTTT
TRBJ2-5,.,TRBV14,TRBD1,CASSQAVTGLKTQYF,TGTGCCAGCAGCCAAGCCGTGACAGGGTTAAAGACCCAGTACTTC
TRBJ1-1,.,TRBV2,.,CASSDGLGGVTEAFF,TGTGCCAGCAGTGATGGACTGGGGGGGGTCACTGAAGCTTTCTTT
TRBJ1-3,once,TRBV5-4,.,CASSTQATSGNTIYF,TGTGCCAGCAGCACACAGGCGACCTCTGGAAACACCATATATTTT
TRBJ1-1,.,TRBV19,TRBD1,CATKRSYRGDTEAFF,TGTGCCACCAAACGGTCCTACAGGGGGGACACTGAAGCTTTCTTT
TRBJ2-2,.,TRBV19,TRBD1,CASSLSLRGPGGELFF,TGTGCCAGTAGTCTCTCGCTGAGGGGGCCTGGCGGGGAGCTGTTTTTT
TRBJ2-3,.,TRBV19,.,CASSTQGITDTQYF,TGTGCCAGTTCGACGCAGGGTATCACAGATACGCAGTATTTT
TRBJ2-5,few,TRBV5-4,.,CASSLGPNQETQYF,TGTGCCAGCAGCTTGGGGCCGAACCAAGAGACCCAGTACTTC
TRBJ2-6,.,TRBV10-3,TRBD2,CAIAPGGVVGANVLTF,TGTGCCATCGCCCCGGGGGGAGTCGTTGGGGCCAACGTCCTGACTTTC
TRBJ2-7,few,TRBV2,.,CASSAWARVYEQYF,TGTGCCAGCAGTGCATGGGCCAGGGTCTACGAGCAGTACTTC
TRBJ2-7,few,TRBV4-2,TRBD2,CASSPHRGSSYEQYF,TGTGCCAGCAGCCCCCACCGCGGGAGCTCCTACGAGCAGTACTTC
TRBJ2-3,.,TRBV7-2,.,CASSLAQALDTQYF,TGTGCCAGCAGCTTAGCGCAGGCTTTGGATACGCAGTATTTT
TRBJ2-5,.,TRBV7-2,.,CASSQEARGETQYF,TGTGCCAGCAGCCAAGAGGCCAGAGGGGAGACCCAGTACTTC
TRBJ2-7,.,TRBV25-1,.,CASSERGRGPSYEQYF,TGTGCCAGCAGTGAAAGGGGTAGGGGTCCCTCCTACGAGCAGTACTTC
TRBJ2-7,.,TRBV5-1,TRBD2,CASSLSRVAGAYEQYF,TGCGCCAGCAGCTTGTCCCGGGTAGCGGGGGCCTACGAGCAGTACTTC
TRBJ2-7,few,TRBV11-2,TRBD1,CASSLGDRAGQYF,TGTGCCAGCAGCTTAGGGGACAGGGCGGGGCAGTACTTC
TRBJ1-1,.,TRBV19,.,CASTLWEGTEAFF,TGTGCCAGTACCCTATGGGAGGGGACTGAAGCTTTCTTT
TRBJ2-1,.,TRBV18,TRBD2,CASSSLAGFNNEQFF,TGTGCCAGCTCGTCCCTAGCGGGGTTTAACAATGAGCAGTTCTTC
TRBJ2-1,few,TRBV21-1,.,CASSTERESYNEQFF,TGTGCCAGCAGCACCGAGCGGGAGAGCTACAATGAGCAGTTCTTC
TRBJ2-7,.,TRBV30,.,CAWSVRGSGEQYF,TGTGCCTGGAGTGTTAGGGGAAGTGGCGAGCAGTACTTC
TRBJ1-1,.,TRBV18,.,CASSIDRDTEAFF,TGTGCCAGCTCAATAGACAGAGACACTGAAGCTTTCTTT
TRBJ2-1,.,TRBV9,.,CASSVGGTSYNEQFF,TGTGCCAGCAGCGTAGGGGGCACTTCCTACAATGAGCAGTTCTTC
TRBJ2-7,few,TRBV7-9,TRBD2,CASSLVGTSGSYEQYF,TGTGCCAGCAGCTTAGTTGGGACTAGCGGGTCCTACGAGCAGTACTTC
TRBJ1-6,.,TRBV7-2,.,CASSFGHLPSPLHF,TGTGCCAGCAGCTTCGGACATTTACCTTCACCCCTCCACTTT
TRBJ1-2,.,TRBV9,TRBD1,CASSAGQGVNYGYTF,TGTGCCAGCAGCGCAGGACAGGGAGTTAACTATGGCTACACCTTC
TRBJ2-2,few,TRBV7-3,.,CASSLTHGIYGELFF,TGTGCCAGCAGCTTAACACACGGGATTTACGGGGAGCTGTTTTTT
TRBJ2-7,.,TRBV11-2,.,CASSLDPGSYEQYF,TGTGCCAGCAGCTTAGATCCGGGCTCCTACGAGCAGTACTTC
TRBJ2-7,.,TRBV5-4,TRBD1,CASSFQGQGGRRYEQYF,TGTGCCAGCAGCTTTCAGGGACAGGGAGGTAGAAGGTACGAGCAGTACTTC